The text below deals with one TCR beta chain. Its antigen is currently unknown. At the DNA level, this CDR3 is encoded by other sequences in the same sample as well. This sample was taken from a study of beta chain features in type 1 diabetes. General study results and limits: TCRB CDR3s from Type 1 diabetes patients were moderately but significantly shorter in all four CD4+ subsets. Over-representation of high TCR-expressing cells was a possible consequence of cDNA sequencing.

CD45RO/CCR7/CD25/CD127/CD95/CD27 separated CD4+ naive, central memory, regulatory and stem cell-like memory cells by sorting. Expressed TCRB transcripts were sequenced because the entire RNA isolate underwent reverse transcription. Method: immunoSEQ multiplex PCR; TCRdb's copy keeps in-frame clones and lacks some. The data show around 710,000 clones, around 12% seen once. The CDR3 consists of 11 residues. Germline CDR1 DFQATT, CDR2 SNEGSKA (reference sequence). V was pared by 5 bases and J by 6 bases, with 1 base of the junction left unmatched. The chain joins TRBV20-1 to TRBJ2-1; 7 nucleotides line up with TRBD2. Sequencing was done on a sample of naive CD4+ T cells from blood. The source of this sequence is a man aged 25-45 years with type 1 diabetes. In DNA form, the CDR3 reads TGCAGTGCTGGGAGGGGCAATGAGCAGTTCTTC. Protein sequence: CSAGRGNEQFF.